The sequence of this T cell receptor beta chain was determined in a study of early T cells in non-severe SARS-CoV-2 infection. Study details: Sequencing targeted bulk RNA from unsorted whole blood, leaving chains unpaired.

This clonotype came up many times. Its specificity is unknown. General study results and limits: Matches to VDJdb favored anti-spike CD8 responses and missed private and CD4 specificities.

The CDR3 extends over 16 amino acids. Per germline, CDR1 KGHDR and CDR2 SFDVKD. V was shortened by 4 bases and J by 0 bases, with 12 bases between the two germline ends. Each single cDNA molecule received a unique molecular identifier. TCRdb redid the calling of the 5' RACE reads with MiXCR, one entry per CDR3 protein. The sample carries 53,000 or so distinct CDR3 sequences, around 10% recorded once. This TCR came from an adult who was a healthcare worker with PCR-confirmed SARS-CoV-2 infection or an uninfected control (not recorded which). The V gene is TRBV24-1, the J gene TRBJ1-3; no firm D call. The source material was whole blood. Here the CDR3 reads CATSEDDRHSGNTIYF. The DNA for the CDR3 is TGTGCCACCAGTGAGGACGACCGCCACTCTGGAAACACCATATATTTT.